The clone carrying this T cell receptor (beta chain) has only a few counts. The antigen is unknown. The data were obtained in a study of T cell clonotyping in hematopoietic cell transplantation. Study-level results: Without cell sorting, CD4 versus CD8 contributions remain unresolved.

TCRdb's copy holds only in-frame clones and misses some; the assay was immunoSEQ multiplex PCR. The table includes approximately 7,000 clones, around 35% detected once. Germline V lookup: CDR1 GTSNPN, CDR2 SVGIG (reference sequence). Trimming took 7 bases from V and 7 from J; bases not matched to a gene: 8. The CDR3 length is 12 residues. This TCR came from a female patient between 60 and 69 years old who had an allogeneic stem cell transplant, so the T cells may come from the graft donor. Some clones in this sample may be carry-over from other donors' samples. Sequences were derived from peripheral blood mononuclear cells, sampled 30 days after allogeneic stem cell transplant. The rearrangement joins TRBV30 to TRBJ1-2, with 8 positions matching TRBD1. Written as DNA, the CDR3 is TGTGCCTACGAGGACAGGGTTGCTGGCTACACCTTC. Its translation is CAYEDRVAGYTF.